This TCR beta chain was identified in a study of blood T cell repertoires in COVID-19 (dated by TCRdb to 2019 to 2021). A note on the overall study: The collaborator samples originated in the United States, Italy and Spain and spanned the acute and convalescent phases of COVID-19. The material from the prospective study consisted of cDNA or gDNA derived from T cells, B-cell-depleted T cells, or PBMCs. The dataset comprised deeply sampled blood TCRbeta repertoires from subjects exposed to, actively infected with, or recovered from COVID-19. The repertoires were released in a freely available public database meant as a resource for research on the immune response to SARS-CoV-2. The samples were drawn from the first 160 participants of the ongoing ImmuneRACE study and from 1,254 subjects provided by 6 global collaborators. Nearly every sample came with metadata listing a de-identified subject ID, COVID-19 status, age in years and sex. HLA class I and class II types, where available, came from metadata supplied by the sample provider rather than from assay-based typing.

TCRbeta CDR3 regions were amplified from genomic DNA by means of the immunoSEQ Assay, a bias-controlled multiplex PCR. Per the authors' processing: The number of nucleated cells in each sample was estimated from the amplification of reference gene primers within the assay. Sequence reads were collapsed and filtered to measure the absolute abundance of every unique TCRbeta CDR3 rearrangement. For each sample, productive Simpson clonality was calculated by taking the square root of Simpson's diversity index across productive rearrangements. Imported from immuneACCESS, the table was reduced by TCRdb to in-frame sequences with V and J called. These copies leave out some clones; in studies compared against another copy, an unresolved V gene accounts for under half, and the cause of the remainder is not known. The V and J calls and clone size are taken from that table; D and trimming were inferred from the DNA. In this sample the table shows roughly 100,000 clones, less than 85% of which occur a single time. Together, the top ten hold 13% to 15% of the sample.

From a lookup of the germline V gene (reference sequence), CDR1 and CDR2 are LNHDA and SQIVND. The junction shows trimming of 1 base on V and 4 bases on J, plus 9 bases between the germline ends. The CDR3 sequence holds 14 residues, the cysteine and phenylalanine included. Of the read, only the CDR3 DNA is kept; its 42 bases are in frame from base 1. The research as a whole found: The amount of clinical and demographic metadata varied by source and participant and was provided uncurated.

The collaborating institutions used their own protocols to collect whole blood in K2EDTA tubes. For TCRbeta analysis, collaborators shipped samples in one of three forms: frozen whole blood, isolated PBMCs, or DNA extracted from either of those sample types. A remark on this clone: Its antigen is still unknown. Base qualities are not provided; no much larger clone lies one nucleotide away.

Sequencing input: peripheral blood. In this chain, TRBV19 is recombined with TRBJ2-3; TRBD1 might be the D gene, on 5 matching bases. The sequence derives from a woman in her fifties or sixties with acute or convalescent COVID-19. The CDR3 region has the sequence CASSIGGASDTQYF. The DNA sequence is given as TGTGCCAGTAGTATAGGGGGCGCTTCAGATACGCAGTATTTT.